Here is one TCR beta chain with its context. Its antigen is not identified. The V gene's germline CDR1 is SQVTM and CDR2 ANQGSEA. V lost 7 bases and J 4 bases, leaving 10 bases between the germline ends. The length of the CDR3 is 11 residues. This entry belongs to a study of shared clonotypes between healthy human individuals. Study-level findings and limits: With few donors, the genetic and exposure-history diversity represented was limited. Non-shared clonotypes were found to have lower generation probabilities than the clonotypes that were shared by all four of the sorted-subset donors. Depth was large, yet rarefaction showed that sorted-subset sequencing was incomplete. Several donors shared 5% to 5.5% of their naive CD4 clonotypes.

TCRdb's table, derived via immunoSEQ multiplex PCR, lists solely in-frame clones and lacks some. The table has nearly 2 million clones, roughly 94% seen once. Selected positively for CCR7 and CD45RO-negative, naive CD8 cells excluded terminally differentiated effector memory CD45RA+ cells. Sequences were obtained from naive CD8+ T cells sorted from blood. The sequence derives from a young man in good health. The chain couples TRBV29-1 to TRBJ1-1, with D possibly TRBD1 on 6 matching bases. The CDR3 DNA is TGCAGCGCCAGGGGCGGCACTGAAGCTTTCTTT. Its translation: CSARGGTEAFF.